The 17 T cell receptor beta chains below all came from one sample that was sequenced in a study of blood T cell dynamics during melanoma immunotherapy. Assay used: immunoSEQ multiplex PCR; TCRdb lists only in-frame clones, some missing. The table shows about 6,000 clones, with 80% occurring only once. Indicated time point: week 3, after first cycle of checkpoint inhibitor. Sequencing used blood, obtained from a patient treated with checkpoint blockade. These receptors all come from a human donor with melanoma.

The J gene is TRBJ1-6, the V gene TRBV5-1, with D tentatively TRBD1 (6 bases). V dropped 5 bases and J dropped 10 bases, with 10 bases sitting between them. CDR3 length equals 12 residues. The germline V gene has CDR1 SGHRS and CDR2 YFSETQ. The CDR3 region has the DNA TGCGCCAGCAGACAGGGAGGGTCACCCCTCCACTTT. As protein: CASRQGGSPLHF. Full variable domain (outside the CDR3, taken from reference TRBV5-1 and TRBJ1-6): KAGVTQTPRYLIKTRGQQVTLSCSPISGHRSVSWYQQTPGQGLQFLFEYFSETQRNKGNFPGRFSGRQFSNSRSEMNVSTLELGDSALYLCASRQGGSPLHFGNGTRLTVT.

The rearrangement joins TRBV2 to TRBJ2-4, with 7 bases fitting TRBD1. Germline V gene data show CDR1 as SNHLY and CDR2 as FYNNEI. This CDR3 region has 17 residues. V shed 4 bases and J 1 base; nucleotides not matched to a gene: 10. CDR3 in DNA: TGTGCCAGCAGTGTGACAAGAGAGGGGGCGGCCAAAAACATTCAGTACTTC. This gives the protein CASSVTREGAAKNIQYF.

The chain has TRBV5-6 and TRBJ2-2; D is perhaps TRBD1 (6 bases). The germline gives CDR1 SGHDT, CDR2 YYEEEE. V was trimmed by 1 base and J by 6 bases, leaving 10 bases between them. CDR3 length: 14 residues. The CDR3 bases are TGTGCCAGCAGCTTGAGGGGGATTGCCGGGGAGCTGTTTTTT. The encoded protein is CASSLRGIAGELFF.

This clone was recorded a few times. V gene TRBV5-4 combines with J gene TRBJ2-7, with 9 bases matching TRBD2. Germline values: CDR1 SGHNT, CDR2 YYREEE (reference sequence). Unmatched junction bases numbered 13, after V lost 3 bases and J lost 6 bases. CDR3 length: 16 residues. The CDR3 here is CASSSGVAGGPAEQYF. As DNA, the CDR3 is TGTGCCAGCAGCTCCGGAGTGGCGGGAGGGCCTGCCGAGCAGTACTTC. The full variable domain, in which reference TRBV5-4 and TRBJ2-7 provide the parts outside the CDR3, is ETGVTQSPTHLIKTRGQQVTLRCSSQSGHNTVSWYQQALGQGPQFIFQYYREEENGRGNFPPRFSGLQFPNYSSELNVNALELDDSALYLCASSSGVAGGPAEQYFGPGTRLTVT.

This chain uses TRBV5-1 with TRBJ1-2; 7 positions match TRBD1. Per the germline V gene, CDR1 is SGHRS and CDR2 is YFSETQ. The CDR3 is 14 amino acids. J gave up 0 bases and V 4 bases, and 3 bases lay outside the gene matches. This CDR3 reads CASSRQGTNYGYTF. The CDR3, as DNA: TGCGCCAGCAGCCGACAGGGAACTAACTATGGCTACACCTTC.

This chain links TRBV2 with TRBJ1-1; D might be TRBD1 (5 bases). The CDR3 sequence is 18 residues long. Germline assignment: CDR1 SNHLY and CDR2 FYNNEI. V shed 6 bases and J shed 3 bases, with 26 bases lying between them. The CDR3 bases are TGTGCCAGCAGCCGAACGTTGGCAGGGATCTTCCAAGACACTGAAGCTTTCTTT. This translates into CASSRTLAGIFQDTEAFF.

The chain recombines TRBV7-6 with TRBJ1-3, with D unresolved. The CDR3 extends over 16 amino acids. V was cut by 5 bases and J by 0 bases, with 14 bases left in between. Germline V gene lookup returns CDR1 SGHVS and CDR2 FNYEAQ. CDR3 nucleotide sequence: TGTGCCAGCAGCCCGATTGGGAGAAACTCTGGAAACACCATATATTTT. Translated, it gives CASSPIGRNSGNTIYF.

J is TRBJ2-5 and V is TRBV5-1, with a weak D call TRBD1 (6 bases). The DNA end is more similar to TRBJ2-7, so the J call may be wrong. Germline V CDR1 and CDR2: SGHRS, YFSETQ. CDR3 length: 13 residues. CDR3 DNA sequence: TGCGCCAGCAGCTTGGTACAGGGCTACGAGCAGTACTTC. Its protein product is CASSLVQGYEQYF.

The rearrangement links TRBV4-1 to TRBJ2-2; D not certain. V was shortened by 4 bases and J by 9 bases, with 9 bases between the two germline ends. Germline V lookup: CDR1 MGHRA, CDR2 YSYEKL. The CDR3 is 12 residues long. CDR3 sequence (DNA): TGCGCCAGCAGCCTAACTAACAGGGAGCTGTTTTTT. Protein sequence: CASSLTNRELFF.

This rearrangement joins TRBV10-2 to TRBJ2-5, with D perhaps assigned TRBD1 or TRBD2 (5 bases each). The germline gives CDR1 WSHSY, CDR2 SAAADI. Deletions cut 5 bases from V and 2 bases from J, with 9 bases between. This CDR3 comprises 13 residues. CDR3 in DNA: TGCGCCAGCAGTCTTGGGGGACAAGAGACCCAGTACTTC. It is translated as CASSLGGQETQYF.

The chain is built from TRBV9 and TRBJ2-7; TRBD1 or TRBD2 may be the D gene (6 bases each). CDR1 SGDLS and CDR2 YYNGEE come from the germline V gene. V lost 4 bases to trimming and J lost 3 bases, with 20 bases between them. The CDR3 spans 16 residues. CDR3: CASSKSPGAGNYEQYF. For the CDR3, the DNA is TGTGCCAGCAGCAAGAGCCCGGGGGCAGGGAACTACGAGCAGTACTTC. The full variable domain, in which reference TRBV9 and TRBJ2-7 provide the parts outside the CDR3, is DSGVTQTPKHLITATGQRVTLRCSPRSGDLSVYWYQQSLDQGLQFLIQYYNGEERAKGNILERFSAQQFPDLHSELNLSSLELGDSALYFCASSKSPGAGNYEQYFGPGTRLTVT.

This clone was seen a handful of times. This chain uses TRBV18 with TRBJ1-6; D might be TRBD1 (5 bases). This CDR3 contains 16 residues. CDR1 and CDR2 (germline): KGHSH, LQKENI. Trimming stripped 1 base from V and 8 bases from J, with 15 bases between. The DNA for the CDR3 is TGTGCCAGCTCACCACTGCCACCAGGGTACGATTCACCCCTCCACTTT. Protein sequence: CASSPLPPGYDSPLHF.

The chain is built from TRBV9 and TRBJ2-3; D may be TRBD2 (6 bases). V was trimmed by 0 bases and J by 3 bases, leaving 11 bases between them. The CDR3 has 15 residues. Looked up from germline, CDR1 is SGDLS and CDR2 is YYNGEE. This CDR3 reads CASSVVEGVTDTQYF. The DNA of the CDR3 is TGTGCCAGCAGCGTAGTGGAGGGAGTGACAGATACGCAGTATTTT.

The CDR3 bases are TGTGCCAGCAGCTCCGGGACAGGGGGGAACAATGAAAAACTGTTTTTT. It yields the protein CASSSGTGGNNEKLFF. The chain employs TRBV7-9 and TRBJ1-4, with 11 bases that match TRBD1. The CDR3 has 16 residues. From germline, CDR1 is SEHNR and CDR2 FQNEAQ (reference sequence). The V and J ends lost 4 bases and 5 bases, in that order; junction bases with no gene match: 6.

The V gene is TRBV5-4, the J gene TRBJ2-3, with TRBD2 matching 8 bases. From germline, CDR1 is SGHNT and CDR2 YYREEE (reference sequence). This CDR3 is 14 amino acids long. J was trimmed by 3 bases and V by 4 bases; bases with no gene match: 4. The DNA for the CDR3 is TGTGCCAGCAGCGAAAGCGGGAGTACAGATACGCAGTATTTT. It codes for CASSESGSTDTQYF.

V usage is TRBV20-1 and J usage is TRBJ2-1; D not resolved. The V end lost 3 bases, the J end lost 7 bases, and 4 bases lay between the germline ends. This CDR3 has 10 residues. Germline CDR1 DFQATT, CDR2 SNEGSKA (reference sequence). The CDR3 sequence is CSASRNEQFF. CDR3 nucleotide sequence: TGCAGTGCTAGTCGGAATGAGCAGTTCTTC.

The chain couples TRBV11-2 to TRBJ2-7; TRBD1 agrees at 9 bases. Per the germline V gene, CDR1 is SGHAT and CDR2 is FQNNGV. V lost 4 bases, J lost 4 bases, and 8 bases stayed unmatched. The CDR3 has 15 residues. CDR3 amino acids: CASSSPGTGWYEQYF. The DNA for the CDR3 is TGTGCCAGCAGCTCTCCCGGGACAGGGTGGTACGAGCAGTACTTC.